This entry lists 28 T cell receptor beta chains sequenced from one sample in a study of monozygotic twins with inflammatory bowel disease. TCRdb re-called the 5' RACE reads; every CDR3 protein appears as one record, without DNA. This listing includes around 450,000 distinct CDR3 sequences. The sample was blood. The receptors shown here come from a human donor with ulcerative colitis or Crohn's disease, or a healthy co-twin of an affected twin (not recorded which).

The chain's CDR3 is CASSFPSGSTDTQYF. The chain is built from TRBV5-6 and TRBJ2-3; TCRdb proposes TRBD2, but this gene call is untestable without DNA. This CDR3 comprises 15 residues. Germline lookup yields CDR1 SGHDT and CDR2 YYEEEE.

The chain has TRBV7-2 and TRBJ2-1; TCRdb reports TRBD2, a call that lacks DNA to check it against. The CDR3 extends over 16 amino acids. CDR1 is SGHTA and CDR2 is FQGNSA in the germline V gene. This chain's CDR3 is CASSLTSGSVRHEQFF.

CDR3 sequence: CASSIRRGWNNEQFF. This chain uses TRBV19 with TRBJ2-1; TCRdb returns TRBD1, unconfirmable since there is no DNA. The CDR3 loop spans 15 amino acids. The germline V gene encodes CDR1 LNHDA and CDR2 SQIVND (reference sequence). Looking up the rest from reference TRBV19 and TRBJ2-1 gives the full variable domain: DGGITQSPKYLFRKEGQNVTLSCEQNLNHDAMYWYRQDPGQGLRLIYYSQIVNDFQKGDIAEGYSVSREKKESFPLTVTSAQKNPTAFYLCASSIRRGWNNEQFFGPGTRLTVL.

CDR3 residues: CSVGKIMNTEAFF. V gene TRBV29-1 combines with J gene TRBJ1-1. CDR1 is SQVTM, CDR2 ANQGSEA, per germline. The CDR3 is made up of 13 amino acids.

The chain is built from TRBV29-1 and TRBJ1-1; without DNA, the TCRdb call of TRBD1 cannot be checked. CDR1 and CDR2 from the germline V gene are SQVTM and ANQGSEA. This CDR3 has 14 residues. The CDR3 sequence is CSVVSTARNTEAFF.

This rearrangement joins TRBV9 to TRBJ2-4; TCRdb's D call of TRBD2 is untestable without DNA. The V gene's germline CDR1 is SGDLS and CDR2 YYNGEE. The CDR3 contains 16 residues. The CDR3 loop is CASSVGTSGGENIQYF.

The chain has TRBV7-2 and TRBJ2-7; TCRdb outputs TRBD1, but without DNA this stays unchecked. This CDR3 is 14 amino acids long. Germline-derived CDR1 and CDR2 are SGHTA and FQGNSA. CDR3: CASSSGQGHYEQYF.

The V call is TRBV10-3, the J call TRBJ2-1; the TCRdb D gene call, TRBD1, has no DNA to confirm it. The CDR3 length is 14 residues. Germline V gene data show CDR1 as ENHRY and CDR2 as SYGVKD. CDR3 amino acids: CAIRPRDTYNEQFF.

This chain connects TRBV10-3 to TRBJ2-6; TCRdb calls TRBD1, which cannot be checked without DNA. The CDR3 is 16 residues long. In germline, CDR1 is ENHRY, CDR2 SYGVKD. CDR3 region: CAISDAKGRGANVLTF.

This chain connects TRBV18 to TRBJ2-7; the D call of TRBD1 rests on TCRdb alone, since no DNA is present to check it. The CDR3 has 14 amino acids. Germline V CDR1 and CDR2: KGHSH, LQKENI. This CDR3 reads CASSPAGSNYEQYF.

V and J are TRBV20-1 and TRBJ2-6. This CDR3 is built from 14 residues. The V gene's germline CDR1 is DFQATT and CDR2 SNEGSKA (reference sequence). The CDR3 sequence: CSARDASGANVLTF.

This sequence joins TRBV7-2 and TRBJ2-5; TCRdb lists TRBD2, though no DNA is available to test this call. This CDR3 has 16 amino acids. The V gene's germline CDR1 is SGHTA and CDR2 FQGNSA. CDR3 sequence reads: CASSLVSGSREETQYF.

The chain joins TRBV19 to TRBJ2-1; TCRdb reports TRBD2, a call that lacks DNA to check it against. The CDR3 is 15 amino acids. Germline V gene data show CDR1 as LNHDA and CDR2 as SQIVND (reference sequence). This CDR3 reads CASSASGTSYNEQFF.

This chain joins TRBV20-1 and TRBJ2-2. CDR1 DFQATT and CDR2 SNEGSKA come from the germline V gene (reference sequence). There are 14 residues in the CDR3. CDR3 amino acids: CSASKRADTGELFF.

J is TRBJ2-2 and V is TRBV20-1. Germline CDR1 is DFQATT and CDR2 is SNEGSKA (reference sequence). The CDR3 has 11 amino acids. CDR3: CSATLTGELFF.

J is TRBJ2-7 and V is TRBV28; the D call from TCRdb, TRBD1, cannot be confirmed without DNA. The germline V gene has CDR1 MDHEN and CDR2 SYDVKM. This CDR3 has 13 amino acids. CDR3 loop: CASSLGGHYEQYF. Combining the CDR3 with reference TRBV28 and TRBJ2-7 gives the whole variable domain DVKVTQSSRYLVKRTGEKVFLECVQDMDHENMFWYRQDPGLGLRLIYFSYDVKMKEKGDIPEGYSVSREKKERFSLILESASTNQTSMYLCASSLGGHYEQYFGPGTRLTVT.

The chain combines TRBV7-8 with TRBJ2-5. The CDR3 runs 13 residues. In germline, CDR1 is SGHVS, CDR2 FQNEAQ. The CDR3 sequence is CASRVGSAETQYF.

The V call is TRBV5-4, the J call TRBJ1-5; the TCRdb call, TRBD1, lacks DNA for checking. From germline, CDR1 is SGHNT and CDR2 YYREEE (reference sequence). The CDR3 contains 15 residues. CDR3 region: CASSKSPGDNQPQHF.

The chain carries TRBV18 and TRBJ1-1; the TCRdb D gene call, TRBD1, has no DNA to confirm it. The CDR3 is 14 amino acids. The germline V gene has CDR1 KGHSH and CDR2 LQKENI. The CDR3 reads CASSPPYPSLEAFF.

This chain uses TRBV3-1 with TRBJ2-2; TCRdb calls TRBD1, which cannot be checked without DNA. The CDR3 is 13 amino acids. Looked up from germline, CDR1 is LGHDT and CDR2 is YNNKEL (reference sequence). The CDR3 loop is CASSHRGAGELFF.

V is TRBV7-9 and J is TRBJ2-7; the D call from TCRdb, TRBD2, cannot be confirmed without DNA. Germline CDR1 reads SEHNR; CDR2 reads FQNEAQ (reference sequence). This CDR3 comprises 16 residues. Here the CDR3 reads CASSHSGLAGEEEQYF.

The CDR3 is CSAGTGGRGQPQHF. The chain carries TRBV20-1 and TRBJ1-5; TCRdb picks TRBD1, but there is no DNA to check that call. CDR3 size: 14 residues. Looked up from germline, CDR1 is DFQATT and CDR2 is SNEGSKA (reference sequence).

The rearrangement links TRBV4-1 to TRBJ1-1; the TCRdb D gene call, TRBD1, has no DNA to confirm it. The CDR3 sequence is 14 residues long. CDR1 is MGHRA and CDR2 is YSYEKL in the germline V gene. This CDR3 is CASSQEGGFREAFF.

The chain carries TRBV15 and TRBJ1-1. The germline CDR1 and CDR2 sequences are LNHNV and YYDKDF (reference sequence). The CDR3 runs to 13 residues. This chain's CDR3 is CATSRDWNTEAFF.

The chain links TRBV20-1 to TRBJ2-7; the TCRdb call, TRBD1, lacks DNA for checking. The CDR3 extends over 13 amino acids. In germline, CDR1 is DFQATT, CDR2 SNEGSKA (reference sequence). The CDR3 region is CSAPLQGLDEQYF.

The chain has TRBV3-1 and TRBJ2-1; TCRdb selects TRBD2, and the lack of DNA leaves this call unchecked. CDR3 length: 13 residues. Germline V gene data show CDR1 as LGHDT and CDR2 as YNNKEL (reference sequence). CDR3 region: CASSTLAGGEQFF.

The gene calls are TRBV3-1 and TRBJ2-3; TCRdb's D call, TRBD2, is unchecked because there is no DNA. This CDR3 region has 16 residues. Germline loops: CDR1 LGHDT, CDR2 YNNKEL (reference sequence). Here the CDR3 reads CASSLLGGEGADTQYF.

The chain joins TRBV19 to TRBJ2-5; the D call of TRBD1 rests on TCRdb alone, since no DNA is present to check it. CDR1 and CDR2 (germline): LNHDA, SQIVND (reference sequence). This CDR3 contains 16 residues. CDR3 region: CASGSGRGGLKETQYF. Complete variable domain (other parts from reference TRBV19 and TRBJ2-5): DGGITQSPKYLFRKEGQNVTLSCEQNLNHDAMYWYRQDPGQGLRLIYYSQIVNDFQKGDIAEGYSVSREKKESFPLTVTSAQKNPTAFYLCASGSGRGGLKETQYFGPGTRLLVL.